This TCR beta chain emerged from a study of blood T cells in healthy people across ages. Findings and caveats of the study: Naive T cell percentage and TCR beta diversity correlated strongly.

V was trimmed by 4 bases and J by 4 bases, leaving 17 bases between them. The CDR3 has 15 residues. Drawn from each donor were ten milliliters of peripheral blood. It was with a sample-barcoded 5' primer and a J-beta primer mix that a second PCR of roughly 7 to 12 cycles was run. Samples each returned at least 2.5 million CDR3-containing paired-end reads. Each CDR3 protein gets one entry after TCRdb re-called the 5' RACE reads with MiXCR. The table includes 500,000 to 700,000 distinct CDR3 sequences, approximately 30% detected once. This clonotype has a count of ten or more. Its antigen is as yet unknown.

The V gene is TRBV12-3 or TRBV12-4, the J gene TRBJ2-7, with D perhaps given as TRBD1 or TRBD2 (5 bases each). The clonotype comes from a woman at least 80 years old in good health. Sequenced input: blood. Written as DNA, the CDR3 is TGTGCCAGCAGTTCGCCGGGACGGCCTAGATACGAGCAGTACTTC. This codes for CASSSPGRPRYEQYF.